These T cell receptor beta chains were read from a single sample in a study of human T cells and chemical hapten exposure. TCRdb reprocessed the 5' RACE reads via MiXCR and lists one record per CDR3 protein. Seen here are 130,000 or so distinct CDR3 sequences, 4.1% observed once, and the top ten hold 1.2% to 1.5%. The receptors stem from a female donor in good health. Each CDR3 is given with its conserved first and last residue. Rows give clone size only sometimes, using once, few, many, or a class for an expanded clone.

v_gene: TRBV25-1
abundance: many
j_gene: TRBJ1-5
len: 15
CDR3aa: CASSELGQVDQPQHF

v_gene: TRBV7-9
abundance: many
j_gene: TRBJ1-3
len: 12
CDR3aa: CASSPRGNTIYF

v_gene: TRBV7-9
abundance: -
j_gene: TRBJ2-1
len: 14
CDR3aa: CASSLVYRGDEQFF

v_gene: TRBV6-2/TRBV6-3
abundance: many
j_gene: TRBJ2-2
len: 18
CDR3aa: CASTSRGTAFANTGELFF

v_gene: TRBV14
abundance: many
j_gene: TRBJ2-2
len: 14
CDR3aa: CASSPAGFGGELFF

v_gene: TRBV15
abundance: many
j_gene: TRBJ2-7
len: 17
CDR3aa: CATSRNMNMGQFYEQYF

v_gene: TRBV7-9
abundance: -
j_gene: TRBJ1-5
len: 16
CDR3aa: CASSSSYDRFNQPQHF

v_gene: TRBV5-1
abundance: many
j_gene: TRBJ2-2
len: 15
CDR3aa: CASSLAGPGTGELFF

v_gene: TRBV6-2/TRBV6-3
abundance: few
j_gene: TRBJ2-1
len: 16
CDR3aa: CASSYSRTGGWNEQFF

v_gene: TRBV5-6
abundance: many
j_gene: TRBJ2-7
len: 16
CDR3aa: CASSPAGGGTTYEQYF

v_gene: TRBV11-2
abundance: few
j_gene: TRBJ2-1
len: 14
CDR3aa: CASSELTGVNEQFF

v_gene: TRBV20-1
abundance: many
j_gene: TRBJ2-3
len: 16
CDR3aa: CSARDPLSGSPDTQYF